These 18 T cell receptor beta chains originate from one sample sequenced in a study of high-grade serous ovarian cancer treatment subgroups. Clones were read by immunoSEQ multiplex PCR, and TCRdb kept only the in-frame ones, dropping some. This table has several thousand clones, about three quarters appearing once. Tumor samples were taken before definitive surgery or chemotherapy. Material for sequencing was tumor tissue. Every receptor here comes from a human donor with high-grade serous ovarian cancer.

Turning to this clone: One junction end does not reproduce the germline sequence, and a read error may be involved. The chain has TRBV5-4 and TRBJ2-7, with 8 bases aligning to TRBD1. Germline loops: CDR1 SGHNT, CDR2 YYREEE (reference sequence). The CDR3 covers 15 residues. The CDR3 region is CASSQDRGLSYEQYF. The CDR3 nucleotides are TGCGCCAGCAGCCAAGACAGGGGTCTATCCTACGAGCAGTACTTC.

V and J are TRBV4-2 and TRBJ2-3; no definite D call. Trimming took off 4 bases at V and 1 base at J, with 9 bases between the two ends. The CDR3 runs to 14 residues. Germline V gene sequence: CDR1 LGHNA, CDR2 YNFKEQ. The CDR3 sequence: CASSPAGGTDTQYF. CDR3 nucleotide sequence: TGTGCCAGCAGCCCTGCTGGGGGCACAGATACGCAGTATTTT.

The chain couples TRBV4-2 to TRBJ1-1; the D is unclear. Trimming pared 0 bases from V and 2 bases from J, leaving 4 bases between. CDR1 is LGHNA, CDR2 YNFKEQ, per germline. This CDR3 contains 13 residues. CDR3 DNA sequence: TGTGCCAGCAGCCAAGAAATTAACACTGAAGCTTTCTTT. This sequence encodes CASSQEINTEAFF.

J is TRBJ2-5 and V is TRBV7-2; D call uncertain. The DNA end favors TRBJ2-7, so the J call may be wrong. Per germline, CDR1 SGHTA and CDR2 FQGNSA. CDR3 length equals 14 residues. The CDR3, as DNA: TGTGCCAGCAGCTTAGTTCCGGGCGGACGCGAGCAGTACTTC. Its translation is CASSLVPGGREQYF.

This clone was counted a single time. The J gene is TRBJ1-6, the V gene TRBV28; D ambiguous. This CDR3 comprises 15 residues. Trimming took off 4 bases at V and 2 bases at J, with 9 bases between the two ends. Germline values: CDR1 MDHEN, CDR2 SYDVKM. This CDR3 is CASSSTSTYNSPLHF. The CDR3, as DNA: TGTGCCAGCAGTTCTACAAGCACCTATAATTCACCCCTCCACTTT.

The CDR3 coding sequence is TGTGCCAGCATCGAGGTTGGCACCGGGGAGCTGTTTTTT. Encoded protein: CASIEVGTGELFF. J is TRBJ2-2 and V is TRBV5-6; D ambiguous. This CDR3 has 13 amino acids. Germline V gene data show CDR1 as SGHDT and CDR2 as YYEEEE. V dropped 6 bases and J dropped 4 bases, with 10 bases sitting between them.

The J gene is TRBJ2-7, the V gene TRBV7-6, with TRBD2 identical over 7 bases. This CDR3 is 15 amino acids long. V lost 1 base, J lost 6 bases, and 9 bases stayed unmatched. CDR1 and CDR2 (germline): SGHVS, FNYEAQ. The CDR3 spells CASSLVGRESGEQYF. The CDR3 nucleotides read TGTGCCAGCAGCTTAGTGGGGCGGGAGTCGGGCGAGCAGTACTTC.

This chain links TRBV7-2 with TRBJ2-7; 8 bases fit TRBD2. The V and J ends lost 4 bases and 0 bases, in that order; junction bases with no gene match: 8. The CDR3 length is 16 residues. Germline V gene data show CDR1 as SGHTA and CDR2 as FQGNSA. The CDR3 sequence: CASSSGLAWSSYEQYF. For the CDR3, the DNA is TGTGCCAGCAGCTCTGGACTAGCTTGGAGCTCCTACGAGCAGTACTTC. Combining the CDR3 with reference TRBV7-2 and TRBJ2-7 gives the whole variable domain GAGVSQSPSNKVTEKGKDVELRCDPISGHTALYWYRQSLGQGLEFLIYFQGNSAPDKSGLPSDRFSAERTGGSVSTLTIQRTQQEDSAVYLCASSSGLAWSSYEQYFGPGTRLTVT.

The CDR3 sequence is CASMDRGRYEQYF. The DNA for the CDR3 is TGTGCCAGCATGGACAGGGGGCGATACGAGCAGTACTTC. The V and J genes are TRBV2 and TRBJ2-5; 11 bases fit TRBD1. The J call is in doubt because the DNA end fits TRBJ2-7 better. CDR1 is SNHLY and CDR2 is FYNNEI in the germline V gene. The CDR3 has 13 residues.

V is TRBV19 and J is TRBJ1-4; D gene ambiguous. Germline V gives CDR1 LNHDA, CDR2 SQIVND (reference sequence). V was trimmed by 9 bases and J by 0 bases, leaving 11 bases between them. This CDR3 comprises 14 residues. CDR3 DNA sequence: TGTGCCAGCTCCGAGGGTGCAACTAATGAAAAACTGTTTTTT. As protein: CASSEGATNEKLFF.

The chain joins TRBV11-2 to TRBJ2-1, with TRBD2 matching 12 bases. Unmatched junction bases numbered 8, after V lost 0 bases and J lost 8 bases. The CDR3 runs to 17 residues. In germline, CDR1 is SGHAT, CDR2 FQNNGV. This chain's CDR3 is CASSLDGASGRGYEQFF. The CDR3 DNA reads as TGTGCCAGCAGCTTAGATGGGGCTAGCGGGAGGGGGTATGAGCAGTTCTTC.

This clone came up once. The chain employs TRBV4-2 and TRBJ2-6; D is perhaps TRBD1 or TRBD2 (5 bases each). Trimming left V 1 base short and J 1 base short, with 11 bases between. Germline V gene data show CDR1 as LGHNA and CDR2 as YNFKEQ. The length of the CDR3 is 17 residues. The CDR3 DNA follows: TGTGCCAGCAGCCAAGGACAGTCGGGGTCTGGGGCCAACGTCCTGACTTTC. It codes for CASSQGQSGSGANVLTF.

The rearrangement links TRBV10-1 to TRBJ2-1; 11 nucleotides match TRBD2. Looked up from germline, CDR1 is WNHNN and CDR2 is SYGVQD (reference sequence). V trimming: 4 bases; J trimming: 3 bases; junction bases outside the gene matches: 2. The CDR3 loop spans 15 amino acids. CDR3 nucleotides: TGCGCCAGCAGTGGAGGACTAGCGGGCTACAATGAGCAGTTCTTC. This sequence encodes CASSGGLAGYNEQFF.

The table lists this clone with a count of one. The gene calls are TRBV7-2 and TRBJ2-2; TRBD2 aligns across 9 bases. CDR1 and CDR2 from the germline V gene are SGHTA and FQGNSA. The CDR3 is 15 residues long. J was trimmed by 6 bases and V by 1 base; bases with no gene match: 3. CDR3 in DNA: TGTGCCAGCAGCTTAGGTAGCGGGAGACCCGGGGAGCTGTTTTTT. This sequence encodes CASSLGSGRPGELFF.

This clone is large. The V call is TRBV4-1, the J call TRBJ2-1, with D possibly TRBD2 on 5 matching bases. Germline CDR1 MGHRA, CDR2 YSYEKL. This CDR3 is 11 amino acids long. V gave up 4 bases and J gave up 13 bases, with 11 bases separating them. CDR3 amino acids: CASSRGGPQFF. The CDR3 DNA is TGCGCCAGCAGCCGTGGAGGACCACAGTTCTTC.

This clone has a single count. CDR3 sequence (DNA): TGTGCCAGCAGCGTAATGGTCGGCGGGCACAATGAGCAGTTCTTC. Translating it yields CASSVMVGGHNEQFF. The genes are TRBV9 and TRBJ2-1; D might be TRBD2 (5 bases). Trimming left V 1 base short and J 5 bases short, with 13 bases between. The CDR3 is 15 residues long. Germline V lookup: CDR1 SGDLS, CDR2 YYNGEE.

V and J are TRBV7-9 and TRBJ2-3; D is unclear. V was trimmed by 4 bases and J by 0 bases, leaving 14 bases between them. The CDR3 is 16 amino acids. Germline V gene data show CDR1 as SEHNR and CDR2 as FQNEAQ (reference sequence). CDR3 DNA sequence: TGTGCCAGCAGCTATAGCCTTGCGCCAAGCACAGATACGCAGTATTTT. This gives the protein CASSYSLAPSTDTQYF.

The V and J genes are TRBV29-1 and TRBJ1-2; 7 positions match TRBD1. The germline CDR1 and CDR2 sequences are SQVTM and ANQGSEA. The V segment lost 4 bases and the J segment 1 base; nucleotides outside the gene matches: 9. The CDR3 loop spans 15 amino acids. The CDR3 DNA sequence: TGCAGCGTTGGGGGGACAGAAACTTTTAACTATGGCTACACCTTC. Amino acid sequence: CSVGGTETFNYGYTF.